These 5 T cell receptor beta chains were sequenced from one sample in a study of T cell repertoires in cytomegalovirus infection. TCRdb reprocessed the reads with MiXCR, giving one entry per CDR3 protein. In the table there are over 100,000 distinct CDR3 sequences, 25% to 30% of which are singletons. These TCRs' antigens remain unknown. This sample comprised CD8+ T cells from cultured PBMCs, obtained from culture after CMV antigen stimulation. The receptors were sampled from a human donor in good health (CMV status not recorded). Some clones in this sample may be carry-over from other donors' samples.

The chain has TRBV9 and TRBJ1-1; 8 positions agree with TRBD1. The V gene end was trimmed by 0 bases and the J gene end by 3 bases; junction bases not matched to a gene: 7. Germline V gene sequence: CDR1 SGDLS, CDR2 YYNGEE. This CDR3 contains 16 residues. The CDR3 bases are TGTGCCAGCAGCGTAGGGACCGCAGGGGGCTACACTGAAGCTTTCTTT. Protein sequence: CASSVGTAGGYTEAFF.

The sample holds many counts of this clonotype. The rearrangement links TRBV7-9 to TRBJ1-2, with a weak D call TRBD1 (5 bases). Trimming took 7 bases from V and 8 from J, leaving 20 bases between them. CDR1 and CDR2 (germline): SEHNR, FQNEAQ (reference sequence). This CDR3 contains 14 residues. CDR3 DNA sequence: TGTGCCAGCAAAAAGGTCGGAGACAGTACGGGCTACACCTTC. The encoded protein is CASKKVGDSTGYTF.

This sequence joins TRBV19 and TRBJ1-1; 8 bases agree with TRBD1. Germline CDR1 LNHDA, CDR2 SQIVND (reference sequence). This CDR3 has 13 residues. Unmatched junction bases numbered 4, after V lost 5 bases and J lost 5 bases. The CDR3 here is CASSATGDTEAFF. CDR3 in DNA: TGTGCCAGTAGTGCGACAGGGGATACTGAAGCTTTCTTT.

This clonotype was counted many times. DNA for the CDR3: TGTGCCAGCAGCTTGGCATACCAAGAGACCCAGTACTTC. Its translation is CASSLAYQETQYF. The V and J genes are TRBV7-9 and TRBJ2-5; D gene unclear. Looked up from germline, CDR1 is SEHNR and CDR2 is FQNEAQ (reference sequence). The V and J ends lost 3 bases and 0 bases respectively, with 5 bases between them. CDR3 length: 13 amino acids.

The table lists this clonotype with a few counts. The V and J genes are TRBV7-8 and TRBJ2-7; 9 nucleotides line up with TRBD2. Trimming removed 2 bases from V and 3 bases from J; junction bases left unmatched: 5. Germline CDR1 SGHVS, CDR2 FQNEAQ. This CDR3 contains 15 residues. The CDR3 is CASSLRLAGNYEQYF. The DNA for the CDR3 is TGTGCCAGCAGCTTACGGCTAGCGGGGAACTACGAGCAGTACTTC.